These 10 T cell receptor beta chains were sequenced from one sample in a study of cytomegalovirus exposure and HLA in healthy donors. This PCR relied on a set of 60 Vbeta primers and 13 Jbeta primers. Clones were read by immunoSEQ multiplex PCR, and TCRdb kept only the in-frame ones, dropping some. The table has some 170,000 clones, roughly three quarters seen once. The specimen was PBMCs. Receptor source: a man in his 60s in good health and CMV-seronegative.

The rearrangement joins TRBV28 to TRBJ2-1, with TRBD2 as a possible D gene (6 bases). The CDR3 has 18 residues. The V end lost 3 bases, the J end lost 0 bases, and 18 bases lay between the germline ends. Germline V gives CDR1 MDHEN, CDR2 SYDVKM. CDR3 DNA: TGTGCCAGCAGTTTCTTGCCCGCGGGGACCAGCTCCTACAATGAGCAGTTCTTC. Its translation is CASSFLPAGTSSYNEQFF.

This clone was observed once. V usage is TRBV7-9 and J usage is TRBJ2-5; 9 nucleotides agree with TRBD1. CDR3 length: 14 amino acids. V was pared by 6 bases and J by 4 bases, with 6 bases of the junction left unmatched. Germline V gene sequence: CDR1 SEHNR, CDR2 FQNEAQ (reference sequence). The CDR3 DNA is TGTGCCAGCAGATTCGGGACAGGGAGAGAGACCCAGTACTTC. As protein: CASRFGTGRETQYF.

This chain joins TRBV4-1 and TRBJ1-2; the D is unclear. Germline CDR1 MGHRA, CDR2 YSYEKL. There are 15 residues in the CDR3. V shed 0 bases and J shed 4 bases, with 12 bases lying between them. CDR3 in amino acids: CASSQDRESSYGYTF. The CDR3 DNA is TGCGCCAGCAGCCAAGATCGAGAGTCTAGCTATGGCTACACCTTC.

V usage is TRBV28 and J usage is TRBJ1-2, with 9 bases fitting TRBD1. This CDR3 is built from 16 residues. J gave up 8 bases and V 6 bases, and 16 bases lay outside the gene matches. Germline CDR1 and CDR2: MDHEN and SYDVKM. The CDR3 DNA follows: TGTGCCAGCAGCGCCGGGACAGGGCTGGCCTCTTGGGGCTACACCTTC. Residues: CASSAGTGLASWGYTF.

CDR3 sequence: CASRTTGLDGYTF. For the CDR3, the DNA is TGTGCCAGCAGAACGACAGGTCTGGATGGCTACACCTTC. The chain recombines TRBV6-1 with TRBJ1-2, with a weak D call TRBD1 (6 bases). V was shortened by 6 bases and J by 6 bases, with 14 bases between the two germline ends. Germline lookup yields CDR1 MNHNS and CDR2 SASEGT. CDR3 size: 13 residues.

This clone occurred once. J is TRBJ1-2 and V is TRBV28; TRBD1 agrees at 8 bases. The CDR3 runs 14 residues. J was trimmed by 5 bases and V by 5 bases; bases with no gene match: 7. Germline V gives CDR1 MDHEN, CDR2 SYDVKM. The CDR3 spells CASSPGGWGYGYTF. CDR3 DNA: TGTGCCAGCAGTCCAGGGGGCTGGGGGTATGGCTACACCTTC.

Points on this clone: One end of the junction varies from germline; a read error may be responsible. The V and J genes are TRBV7-9 and TRBJ2-7; 13 bases are a match to TRBD2. The CDR3 is 17 residues long. Germline CDR1 SEHNR, CDR2 FQNEAQ (reference sequence). Here the CDR3 reads CSSSSGTSGVPIYEQYF. The CDR3 DNA sequence: TGTTCCAGCAGCTCCGGGACTAGCGGGGTACCTATCTACGAGCAGTACTTC.

The chain is built from TRBV11-2 and TRBJ2-5; perhaps TRBD1 as D (5 bases). This CDR3 contains 13 residues. Trimming shortened V by 6 bases and J by 0 bases, and 8 bases separated the two germline ends. The germline V gene encodes CDR1 SGHAT and CDR2 FQNNGV. This CDR3 reads CASSQGDQETQYF. Here the CDR3 DNA reads TGTGCCAGCAGTCAGGGCGACCAAGAGACCCAGTACTTC.

To note about this clone: The junction shows a germline mismatch at one end, possibly a read error. V and J are TRBV7-9 and TRBJ2-1; a possible D gene is TRBD2 (7 bases). Per the germline V gene, CDR1 is SEHNR and CDR2 is FQNEAQ (reference sequence). This CDR3 contains 14 residues. The CDR3 DNA sequence: TGTTCCAGCAGCTCGTTAGGGGGGGGGAATGAGCAGTTCTTC. Translation: CSSSSLGGGNEQFF.

This chain links TRBV4-1 with TRBJ2-1; no definite D call. Trimming took off 1 base at V and 5 bases at J, with 12 bases between the two ends. Per germline, CDR1 MGHRA and CDR2 YSYEKL. The CDR3 runs to 15 residues. The DNA for the CDR3 is TGCGCCAGCAGCCAAGGTCTCCCAGGTCACAATGAGCAGTTCTTC. Protein product: CASSQGLPGHNEQFF.